Below, 14 T cell receptor beta chains from the same sample are listed, as sequenced in a study of T cell responses to AZD1222 COVID-19 vaccine. The data were produced by immunoSEQ multiplex PCR, yet TCRdb's version contains in-frame clones alone and is incomplete. The data contain about 130,000 clones, 80% to 90% of them seen just once; the ten biggest clones take up about 1.5%. The sequences come from peripheral blood, collected on day 0 of AZD1222 vaccination. These receptors were collected from an adult in good health.

This chain links TRBV11-1 with TRBJ1-3; TRBD1 might be the D (5 bases). Trimming took off 5 bases at V and 0 bases at J, with 11 bases between the two ends. The CDR3 spans 15 residues. Germline loops: CDR1 SGHAT, CDR2 FQDESV (reference sequence). CDR3 in amino acids: CASSRDGLSGNTIYF. CDR3 coding DNA: TGTGCCAGCAGCCGGGACGGACTCTCTGGAAACACCATATATTTT.

The J gene is TRBJ2-1, the V gene TRBV4-2; TRBD2 matches 11 bases. V shed 0 bases, J shed 7 bases, and the junction held 5 bases outside the gene matches. The CDR3 has 16 residues. CDR1 is LGHNA, CDR2 YNFKEQ, per germline. The CDR3 is CASSQEFTSGSNEQFF. The CDR3 nucleotides read TGTGCCAGCAGCCAAGAATTCACTAGCGGGAGTAATGAGCAGTTCTTC.

The chain carries TRBV11-3 and TRBJ1-1, with D possibly matching TRBD1 (5 bases). The CDR3 has 15 residues. Germline V gives CDR1 SGHNT, CDR2 YENEEA. Trimming pared 5 bases from V and 3 bases from J, leaving 16 bases between. CDR3 residues: CASSPRLGGDTEAFF. The CDR3 nucleotides are TGTGCCAGCAGCCCCAGATTGGGGGGGGACACTGAAGCTTTCTTT.

V gene TRBV24-1 combines with J gene TRBJ1-5, with D perhaps TRBD1 (5 bases). Germline V gene data show CDR1 as KGHDR and CDR2 as SFDVKD. The CDR3 extends over 15 amino acids. V was cut by 5 bases and J by 4 bases, with 14 bases left in between. The CDR3 nucleotides are TGTGCCACCAGTGTGTCGAGGGGCGGAAATCAGCCCCAGCATTTT. Translation: CATSVSRGGNQPQHF.

The V gene is TRBV5-6, the J gene TRBJ1-5, with D possibly TRBD1 on 6 matching bases. Trimming took off 1 base at V and 7 bases at J, with 9 bases between the two ends. Germline values: CDR1 SGHDT, CDR2 YYEEEE. The CDR3 sequence is 13 residues long. The CDR3 nucleotides read TGTGCCAGCAGCTTGCTCGGGGGCCAGCCCCAGCATTTT. The encoded protein is CASSLLGGQPQHF.

The chain is built from TRBV5-5 and TRBJ2-2; a weak D match, TRBD1 (5 bases). The CDR3 has 14 amino acids. V was trimmed by 4 bases and J by 2 bases, leaving 9 bases between them. The germline V gene has CDR1 SGHKS and CDR2 YYEKEE (reference sequence). The CDR3 is CASSPGHNTGELFF. The CDR3 DNA reads as TGTGCCAGCAGCCCCGGACACAACACCGGGGAGCTGTTTTTT.

The rearrangement joins TRBV19 to TRBJ2-1, with a tentative D call TRBD2 (7 bases). The germline V and J ends were trimmed by 6 bases and 5 bases, with 8 bases remaining between them. The length of the CDR3 is 12 residues. Germline CDR1 is LNHDA and CDR2 is SQIVND (reference sequence). Here the CDR3 reads CASSGGHNEQFF. CDR3 in DNA: TGTGCCAGTAGCGGGGGGCACAATGAGCAGTTCTTC.

This clone was found a few times. This sequence joins TRBV15 and TRBJ1-1; D might be TRBD1 (5 bases). The CDR3 is made up of 15 amino acids. V lost 1 base and J lost 1, with 10 bases in between. Germline CDR1 LNHNV, CDR2 YYDKDF (reference sequence). Here the CDR3 DNA reads TGTGCCACCAGCAGAGGGGGGATTGAGAACACTGAAGCTTTCTTT. Encoded protein: CATSRGGIENTEAFF.

The genes are TRBV6-5 and TRBJ2-2; D perhaps matches TRBD1 (5 bases). Trimming cost V 2 bases and J 5 bases, with 9 bases left between them. Germline CDR1 and CDR2: MNHEY and SVGAGI. CDR3 length equals 14 residues. CDR3 coding DNA: TGTGCCAGCAGTTACAACACAGGAACCGGGGAGCTGTTTTTT. Translation gives CASSYNTGTGELFF.

The chain has TRBV4-2 and TRBJ1-4; D possibly corresponds to TRBD1 (5 bases). The V gene lost 4 bases and the J gene lost 8 bases, with 38 bases spanning the gap. The germline V gene encodes CDR1 LGHNA and CDR2 YNFKEQ. The CDR3 has 22 amino acids. Written as DNA, the CDR3 is TGTGCCAGCAGCCTATCAACCTTGACAGCGGGGGGATTTTGGCTTGGGAACGAAAAACTGTTTTTT. Protein product: CASSLSTLTAGGFWLGNEKLFF.

The chain couples TRBV7-9 to TRBJ1-2, with D tentatively TRBD1 (6 bases). The germline V gene encodes CDR1 SEHNR and CDR2 FQNEAQ (reference sequence). V lost 1 base and J 6 bases, leaving 15 bases between the germline ends. This CDR3 contains 15 residues. The DNA of the CDR3 is TGTGCCAGCAGCTTAGATCAGGGGAGGCGGAATGGCTACACCTTC. It encodes CASSLDQGRRNGYTF.

The CDR3 coding sequence is TGTGCCAGCAGCCAAGATCCCCCCGCGGGAGTCACAGATACGCAGTATTTT. Translating gives CASSQDPPAGVTDTQYF. The chain carries TRBV3-1 (or the pseudogene TRBV3-2) and TRBJ2-3; 7 bases line up with TRBD2. Trimming cost V 0 bases and J 2 bases; bases outside gene matches: 8. The CDR3 extends over 17 amino acids. In germline, CDR1 is LGHDT, CDR2 YNNKEL (reference sequence).

The CDR3 is CASSPREASGPSYEQYF. The CDR3 coding sequence is TGTGCCAGCTCACCACGGGAGGCCAGCGGGCCATCCTACGAGCAGTACTTC. The chain carries TRBV18 and TRBJ2-7; the D gene is possibly TRBD2 (6 bases). Trimming cost V 1 base and J 1 base, with 17 bases left between them. The germline V gene encodes CDR1 KGHSH and CDR2 LQKENI. The CDR3 loop spans 17 amino acids.

This clone was detected only once. The V gene is TRBV18, the J gene TRBJ1-6; no definite D call. Germline assignment: CDR1 KGHSH and CDR2 LQKENI. The CDR3 is 17 residues long. V lost 3 bases and J 7 bases, leaving 19 bases between the germline ends. CDR3 DNA sequence: TGTGCCAGCTCACCCCGTGAAGGCCCCAGGAGCAATTCACCCCTCCACTTT. It codes for CASSPREGPRSNSPLHF. Filled out from reference TRBV18 and TRBJ1-6, the complete variable domain reads NAGVMQNPRHLVRRRGQEARLRCSPMKGHSHVYWYRQLPEEGLKFMVYLQKENIIDESGMPKERFSAEFPKEGPSILRIQQVVRGDSAAYFCASSPREGPRSNSPLHFGNGTRLTVT.